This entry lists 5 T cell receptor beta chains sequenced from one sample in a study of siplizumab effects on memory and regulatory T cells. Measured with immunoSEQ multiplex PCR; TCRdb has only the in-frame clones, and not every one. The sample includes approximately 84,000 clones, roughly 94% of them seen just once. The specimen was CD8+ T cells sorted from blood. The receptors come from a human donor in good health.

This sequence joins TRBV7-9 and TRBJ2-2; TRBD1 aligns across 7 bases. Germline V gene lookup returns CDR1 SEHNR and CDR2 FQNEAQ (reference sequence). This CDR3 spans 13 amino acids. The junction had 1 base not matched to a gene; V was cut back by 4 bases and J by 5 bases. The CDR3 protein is CASSSQGTGELFF. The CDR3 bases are TGTGCCAGCAGCTCACAGGGGACCGGGGAGCTGTTTTTT. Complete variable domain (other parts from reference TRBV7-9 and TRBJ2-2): DTGVSQNPRHKITKRGQNVTFRCDPISEHNRLYWYRQTLGQGPEFLTYFQNEAQLEKSRLLSDRFSAERPKGSFSTLEIQRTEQGDSAMYLCASSSQGTGELFFGEGSRLTVL.

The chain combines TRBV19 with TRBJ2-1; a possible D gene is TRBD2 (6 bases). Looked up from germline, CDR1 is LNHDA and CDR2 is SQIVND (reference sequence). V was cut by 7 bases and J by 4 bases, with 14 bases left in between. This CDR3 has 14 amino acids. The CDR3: CASNEGGLYNEQFF. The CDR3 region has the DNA TGTGCCAGTAATGAGGGAGGTCTGTACAATGAGCAGTTCTTC.

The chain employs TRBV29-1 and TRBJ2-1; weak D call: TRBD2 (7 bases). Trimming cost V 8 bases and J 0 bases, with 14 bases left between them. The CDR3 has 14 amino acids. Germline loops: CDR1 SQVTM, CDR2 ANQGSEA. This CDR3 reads CSMGGDTSYNEQFF. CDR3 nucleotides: TGCAGCATGGGGGGGGACACCTCCTACAATGAGCAGTTCTTC.

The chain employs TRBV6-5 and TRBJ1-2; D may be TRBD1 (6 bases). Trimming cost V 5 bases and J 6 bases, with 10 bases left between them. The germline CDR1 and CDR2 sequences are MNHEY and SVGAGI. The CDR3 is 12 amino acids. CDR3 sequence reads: CASSTGGNGYTF. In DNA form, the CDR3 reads TGTGCCAGCAGTACCGGGGGCAATGGCTACACCTTC.

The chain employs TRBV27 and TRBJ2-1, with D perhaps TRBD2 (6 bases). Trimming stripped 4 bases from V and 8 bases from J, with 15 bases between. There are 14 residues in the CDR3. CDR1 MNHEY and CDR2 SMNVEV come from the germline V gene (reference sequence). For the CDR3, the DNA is TGTGCCAGCAGTTCCGGAACGGGAGCGGATGAGCAGTTCTTC. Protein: CASSSGTGADEQFF.